This T cell receptor (beta chain) was observed in a study of T cell clones after liver transplantation (dated by TCRdb to between 2017 and 2020). For the wider study: The samples were obtained from ITN030ST, a randomized trial that attempted immunosuppression withdrawal within 2 years after liver transplantation. Third party-reactive TCRbeta sequences from pre-transplant MLRs were also identified as an antigen-independent comparator for donor-reactive sequences. The subjects received no induction therapy and were kept on standard immunosuppression until randomization at 12-24 months post-transplant. Three of the eight recipients were HCV-positive; the others were transplanted for non-autoimmune, non-viral indications. Of the 8 liver transplant recipients making up the studied cohort, 3 were classified as tolerant and 5 as non-tolerant. Blood samples were collected pre-transplant, then pre-randomization ahead of withdrawal, and finally post-randomization once withdrawal had either been completed or failed. Donor-reactive T cell clones were identified by TCRbeta sequencing following a pre-transplant mixed lymphocyte reaction and were subsequently tracked in post-transplant blood. Tolerance was defined as complete immunosuppression withdrawal for at least one year with no rise in liver enzymes beyond twice the upper limit of normal. Summary of the overall study and its limitations: Because of small, heterogeneous patient numbers and non-standardized post-transplant time points, the conclusions were only preliminary. In two subjects, low numbers of available donor cells limited the measurable donor-reactive repertoire. Circulating donor-reactive CD4 TCRbeta sequences fell significantly post-transplant in 5 of 8 subjects, irrespective of tolerance or HCV status. When repertoire turnover was taken into account, detection of donor-reactive sequences was significantly reduced in 7 of 8 subjects for CD4 and in 8 of 8 subjects for CD8. The decline in donor-reactive sequences exceeded the decline in third party-reactive sequences, suggesting partial antigen-specific deletion that was unrelated to withdrawal success. Because no allograft tissue specimens were available, donor-reactive T cells may have migrated into the graft instead of being deleted.

Comments on this clone: Its specific antigen is unknown. Base quality data are lacking; no much larger clone is found one base away.

This sample's time point label indicates: pre-transplant. Unstimulated PBMCs, after thawing, were stained for CD3, CD4 and CD8 and then FACS-sorted into CD3+CD4+ and CD3+CD8+ populations. All 8 studied subjects were randomized to immunosuppression withdrawal. Genomic DNA was isolated with the Qiagen DNeasy Blood and Tissue Kit. Counted from cysteine to phenylalanine, this CDR3 has 16 amino acids. Of all the DNA, just the CDR3 is kept, 48 bases in frame from base 1. CDR1 SNHLY and CDR2 FYNNEI are derived from the germline V gene. V is pruned by 5 bases and J by 10 bases, leaving 11 bases of the junction without a gene match. Using immunoSEQ, frozen genomic DNA was subjected to high-throughput TCRbeta CDR3 sequencing, a process that included PCR amplification, mapping, bias correction and internal controls. From the authors' description of their analysis: Only productive rearrangements were retained, and each unique TCRbeta sequence was defined by its CDR3 nucleotide sequence together with its V and J gene. For classification of a sequence as donor-reactive, at least 5-fold expansion in CFSE-low cells relative to unstimulated pre-transplant cells and a frequency of at least 0.01% were required. Minimum frequency thresholds were set for each subject based on the unstimulated sample with the lowest template count, ensuring at least 90% detection power. Jensen-Shannon divergence between the top 1000 TCRbeta sequences post-transplant and pre-transplant was used to measure repertoire turnover. Two-sided Fisher's exact tests were used to test for changes in the detection of donor-reactive sequences. Sourced from immuneACCESS, this table was stored by TCRdb with only in-frame sequences that have V and J called. A share of the clones is absent; for the studies checked, an unresolved V gene accounts for under half, and the remainder has no known explanation. V and J calls and clone size come straight from that table; D and trimming were deduced from the DNA. This sample has tens of thousands of clones in its table, and over 85% of those were observed once. Less than 3.5% of the sample is held by the ten biggest clonotypes.

Recombination linked TRBV2 to TRBJ2-2, and TRBD1 matches 12 of the central bases. The receptor's source is a human donor who received a liver transplant. This material consisted of CD4+ T cells from blood, taken before liver transplant. The DNA sequence is TGTGCCAGCAGTTTCGTCGGGACAGGGGGCCGGGAGGAGCTGTTTTTT. It specifies CASSFVGTGGREELFF.